Sequencing of this TCR beta chain was carried out in a study of T cells after posttransplantation cyclophosphamide. Study-level points and caveats: Skin or GI-infiltrating T cells shared few TRB sequences with blood.

The table came from immunoSEQ multiplex PCR; TCRdb's copy has only in-frame clones and leaves some out. The sample includes almost 35,000 clones, none of them occurring once. This CDR3 has 15 amino acids. J lost 6 bases, V lost 5 bases, and 3 bases had no gene match. Looked up from germline, CDR1 is MNHEY and CDR2 is SMNVEV (reference sequence). Ten or more counts support this clone. No antigen is known for it. This TCR was recovered from a woman between 45 and 60 years old in good health and a related stem cell transplant donor. This chain connects TRBV27 to TRBJ2-1; 14 positions agree with TRBD2. Source material: PBMCs. The CDR3 nucleotides are TGTGCCAGCAGTCACGGGACTAGCGGGAGCAATGAGCAGTTCTTC. Translated: CASSHGTSGSNEQFF.